One sample yielded the 5 T cell receptor beta chains listed below, sequenced in a study of blood T cell repertoires in COVID-19. This table comes from immunoSEQ multiplex PCR, and its TCRdb copy is limited to in-frame clones, with some not included. The sample has 71,000 or so clones; over 75% are singletons. The specimen sequenced was peripheral blood. Source of these receptors: a woman aged 18-29 years with acute or convalescent COVID-19.

V usage is TRBV30 and J usage is TRBJ2-1; perhaps TRBD1 as D (5 bases). Germline CDR1 and CDR2: GTSNPN and SVGIG (reference sequence). The ends were cut back, 3 bases at V and 6 bases at J, with 15 bases in the middle. This CDR3 contains 14 residues. The CDR3 protein is CAWRTGREGNEQFF. The CDR3 DNA reads as TGTGCCTGGAGGACTGGCAGGGAAGGCAATGAGCAGTTCTTC.

The chain recombines TRBV29-1 with TRBJ2-3, with TRBD2 as a possible D gene (5 bases). The CDR3 length is 17 residues. V lost 4 bases, J lost 0 bases, and 20 bases lay in between. CDR1 and CDR2 (germline): SQVTM, ANQGSEA. The CDR3 sequence is CSVGFRLRRPSTDTQYF. CDR3 bases: TGCAGCGTTGGGTTCCGACTAAGGAGACCTAGCACAGATACGCAGTATTTT.

The chain recombines TRBV5-5 with TRBJ1-5; 8 nucleotides line up with TRBD1. The germline CDR1 and CDR2 sequences are SGHKS and YYEKEE (reference sequence). The trim removed 2 bases at V and 3 bases at J, leaving 7 bases unmatched. The CDR3 spans 16 residues. The CDR3 is CASSFGQGLYNQPQHF. CDR3 in DNA: TGTGCCAGCAGCTTCGGACAGGGCCTGTACAATCAGCCCCAGCATTTT.

This clone was seen a single time. V is TRBV5-6 and J is TRBJ2-7, with 9 bases fitting TRBD1. The CDR3 has 12 amino acids. Germline CDR1 reads SGHDT; CDR2 reads YYEEEE. J was trimmed by 6 bases and V by 4 bases; bases with no gene match: 2. This CDR3 is CASSMGQGEQYF. The CDR3 region has the DNA TGTGCCAGCAGCATGGGACAGGGCGAGCAGTACTTC.

The chain is built from TRBV18 and TRBJ2-3, with a tentative D call TRBD2 (7 bases). The CDR3 contains 16 residues. CDR1 is KGHSH and CDR2 is LQKENI in the germline V gene. V dropped 3 bases and J dropped 3 bases, with 16 bases sitting between them. This chain's CDR3 is CASSPQQGAGTDTQYF. Here the CDR3 DNA reads TGTGCCAGCTCACCTCAACAGGGAGCGGGGACAGATACGCAGTATTTT.